This T cell receptor beta chain was recorded in a study of shared clonotypes between healthy human individuals. Study background: Each donor had three CD4 naive, three CD4 memory, two CD8 naive and one CD8 memory plate. Notes on the study in general: Memory subsets had estimated richness that was generally smaller than that of naive subsets.

The study ran the assay at deep level. Sequenced by immunoSEQ multiplex PCR; TCRdb stores in-frame clones only, minus some. The table shows hundreds of thousands of clones, with 96% occurring only once. As to this clone: The antigen is not known.

V lost 5 bases to trimming and J lost 6 bases; unmatched junction nucleotides: 13. This CDR3 contains 16 residues. Germline V gene sequence: CDR1 SEHNR, CDR2 FQNEAQ (reference sequence). The receptor's source is a man aged 30 to 45 in good health. V usage is TRBV7-9 and J usage is TRBJ2-1; 7 bases align to TRBD2. Sequencing used memory CD8+ T cells sorted from blood. Subset noted: CD45RO+ cells pooled with CCR7-negative TemRA cells. The CDR3 DNA sequence: TGTGCCAGCAGCACCCGCCTTTTGCGGGAGTCCAATGAGCAGTTCTTC. Its protein product is CASSTRLLRESNEQFF.